The 22 T cell receptor beta chains reported below all come from one sample, sequenced in a study of shared clonotypes between healthy human individuals. Assay: immunoSEQ multiplex PCR; the TCRdb copy retains only in-frame clones and omits some. The data contain 520,000 or so clones, about four fifths of them singletons. The sequenced material came from PBMCs. Receptors originate from a woman aged 40 to 50 in good health. Some clones in this sample may be carry-over from other donors' samples.

This rearrangement joins TRBV5-5 to TRBJ1-4; no reliable D call. V dropped 3 bases and J dropped 5 bases, with 11 bases sitting between them. This CDR3 has 14 amino acids. Germline CDR1 and CDR2: SGHKS and YYEKEE (reference sequence). DNA of the CDR3: TGTGCCAGCAGCTCCGAACTGGGAAATGAAAAACTGTTTTTT. It codes for CASSSELGNEKLFF.

This clone was counted a few times. The chain has TRBV6-5 and TRBJ2-7; tentatively, D is TRBD2 (5 bases). Germline CDR1 and CDR2: MNHEY and SVGAGI. This CDR3 spans 14 amino acids. Trimming shortened V by 6 bases and J by 5 bases, and 17 bases separated the two germline ends. Written as DNA, the CDR3 is TGTGCCAGCAGGCCCTCACTAGTGTCTCACGAGCAGTACTTC. Its translation: CASRPSLVSHEQYF.

The V call is TRBV6-1, the J call TRBJ2-1, with 12 positions matching TRBD2. The CDR3 is 16 residues long. V was pared by 2 bases and J by 3 bases, with 2 bases of the junction left unmatched. Germline CDR1 MNHNS, CDR2 SASEGT. CDR3 residues: CASSEMGLAGYNEQFF. The CDR3 DNA reads TGTGCCAGCAGTGAAATGGGACTAGCGGGCTACAATGAGCAGTTCTTC.

This sequence joins TRBV19 and TRBJ1-5; 7 nucleotides line up with TRBD1. The V segment lost 7 bases and the J segment 4 bases; nucleotides outside the gene matches: 7. Germline-derived CDR1 and CDR2 are LNHDA and SQIVND (reference sequence). This CDR3 has 14 amino acids. DNA of the CDR3: TGTGCCAGTATGGACGCACAGGGGAATCAGCCCCAGCATTTT. Translation: CASMDAQGNQPQHF.

This clone was counted ten times or more. The chain has TRBV6-6 and TRBJ2-1, with D possibly TRBD1 on 7 matching bases. Trimming cost V 2 bases and J 6 bases, with 14 bases left between them. The CDR3 is 15 residues long. CDR1 is MNHNY, CDR2 SVGAGI, per germline (reference sequence). The CDR3: CASSYGPGGSNEQFF. CDR3 bases: TGTGCCAGCAGTTACGGTCCAGGGGGGTCCAATGAGCAGTTCTTC.

Comments on this clone: An end of the junction differs from the germline gene, which may be a read error. This sequence joins TRBV25-1 and TRBJ2-1; 12 bases align to TRBD2. The CDR3 has 11 residues. CDR1 and CDR2 (germline): MGHDK, SYGVNS. The CDR3 region has the DNA TGCGGGACTAGCGGGTACAATGAGCAGTTCTTC. This encodes CGTSGYNEQFF.

This chain uses TRBV27 with TRBJ2-1; D uncertain. The CDR3 loop spans 14 amino acids. V was shortened by 7 bases and J by 0 bases, with 10 bases between the two germline ends. Germline V CDR1 and CDR2: MNHEY, SMNVEV (reference sequence). CDR3 residues: CASNDPLSYNEQFF. The CDR3 nucleotides are TGTGCCAGCAACGATCCCCTCTCCTACAATGAGCAGTTCTTC.

J is TRBJ1-1 and V is TRBV9; TRBD1 is a possible D gene (6 bases). This CDR3 is 16 amino acids long. The germline CDR1 and CDR2 sequences are SGDLS and YYNGEE. Trimming left V 0 bases short and J 0 bases short, with 12 bases between. CDR3 DNA: TGTGCCAGCAGCGTAGGGACAGAGCCAATGAACACTGAAGCTTTCTTT. This translates into CASSVGTEPMNTEAFF.

The chain employs TRBV18 and TRBJ1-2, with D perhaps TRBD1 (6 bases). The germline V gene has CDR1 KGHSH and CDR2 LQKENI. Deletions cut 2 bases from V and 8 bases from J, with 15 bases between. CDR3 length: 14 amino acids. The CDR3 reads CASSPDGGHVGYTF. The CDR3 coding sequence is TGTGCCAGCTCACCAGACGGGGGGCATGTCGGCTACACCTTC.

The chain carries TRBV6-4 and TRBJ2-2; a possible D gene is TRBD1 (5 bases). Germline lookup yields CDR1 MRHNA and CDR2 SNTAGT. Trimming pared 0 bases from V and 3 bases from J, leaving 17 bases between. There are 18 residues in the CDR3. CDR3 bases: TGTGCCAGCAGTGACTCGATCAGCCAGGGTAGCCACACCGGGGAGCTGTTTTTT. Translating it yields CASSDSISQGSHTGELFF.

This sequence joins TRBV5-6 and TRBJ2-3; possible D gene TRBD1, 5 bases. V lost 1 base to trimming and J lost 7 bases, with 16 bases between them. The CDR3 is made up of 15 amino acids. Germline V gives CDR1 SGHDT, CDR2 YYEEEE. The CDR3 region is CASSLRGNPSNTQYF. The DNA of the CDR3 is TGTGCCAGCAGCTTGAGGGGAAATCCTTCTAATACGCAGTATTTT.

This sequence joins TRBV2 and TRBJ1-5; D call uncertain. The V end lost 4 bases, the J end lost 2 bases, and 6 bases lay between the germline ends. Germline V gives CDR1 SNHLY, CDR2 FYNNEI. This CDR3 comprises 13 residues. CDR3 sequence reads: CASSVLRNQPQHF. CDR3 in DNA: TGTGCCAGCAGTGTCTTGCGCAATCAGCCCCAGCATTTT.

The chain couples TRBV7-5 to TRBJ1-2; the table calls TRBD1, which could not be checked here. TRBV7-5 counts as a pseudogene. The CDR3 runs to 18 residues. CDR3 in DNA: TGTGCCAGAAGCCCTAAAACTATCGGGACAGATCCTAACTATGGCTACACCTTC. Protein product: CARSPKTIGTDPNYGYTF.

V gene TRBV27 combines with J gene TRBJ2-6; 8 nucleotides agree with TRBD1. This CDR3 contains 18 residues. V was clipped by 6 bases and J by 0 bases; unmatched bases: 10. The V gene's germline CDR1 is MNHEY and CDR2 SMNVEV (reference sequence). The CDR3 region has the DNA TGTGCCAGCAGGAAAAGGGGACAGGAACTCTCTGGGGCCAACGTCCTGACTTTC. Translating gives CASRKRGQELSGANVLTF.

The rearrangement links TRBV19 to TRBJ2-7; D gene unclear. The CDR3 is made up of 15 amino acids. Germline assignment: CDR1 LNHDA and CDR2 SQIVND (reference sequence). Deletions cut 0 bases from V and 0 bases from J, with 9 bases between. CDR3 sequence reads: CASSIDLDFSYEQYF. CDR3 sequence (DNA): TGTGCCAGTAGTATAGATCTTGACTTCTCCTACGAGCAGTACTTC.

The gene calls are TRBV15 and TRBJ2-3; D unclear. Germline V CDR1 and CDR2: LNHNV, YYDKDF (reference sequence). Trimming took off 3 bases at V and 1 base at J, with 14 bases between the two ends. The CDR3 has 16 amino acids. CDR3 nucleotides: TGTGCCACCAGCAGCGCCCGTCTGGGCGGCACAGATACGCAGTATTTT. Translating it yields CATSSARLGGTDTQYF.

The chain combines TRBV9 with TRBJ1-3, with D maybe TRBD1 (6 bases). Trimming took 4 bases from V and 0 from J, leaving 11 bases between them. The CDR3 is made up of 15 amino acids. CDR1 is SGDLS and CDR2 is YYNGEE in the germline V gene. In DNA, the CDR3 is TGTGCCAGCAGCCAGACAGGAAACTCTGGAAACACCATATATTTT. It specifies CASSQTGNSGNTIYF.

This sequence joins TRBV6-6 and TRBJ2-7; D is perhaps TRBD1 (6 bases). The germline CDR1 and CDR2 sequences are MNHNY and SVGAGI (reference sequence). The CDR3 has 14 amino acids. Deletions cut 7 bases from V and 5 bases from J, with 18 bases between. CDR3 nucleotide sequence: TGTGCCAGCATTCCCTCCAACAGGGCCAACGAGCAGTACTTC. It yields the protein CASIPSNRANEQYF.

The chain recombines TRBV11-2 with TRBJ2-3; tentatively, D is TRBD2 (6 bases). This CDR3 has 16 residues. The V and J ends lost 2 bases and 1 base respectively, with 13 bases between them. The germline CDR1 and CDR2 sequences are SGHAT and FQNNGV. This CDR3 reads CASSLNPGVGTDTQYF. CDR3 bases: TGTGCCAGCAGCTTAAACCCGGGGGTAGGCACAGATACGCAGTATTTT.

The CDR3 coding sequence is TGTGCCAGCAGTTACTCGGAAGATACGCAGTATTTT. This translates into CASSYSEDTQYF. This chain links TRBV6-6 with TRBJ2-3; the D is unclear. The CDR3 extends over 12 amino acids. CDR1 is MNHNY and CDR2 is SVGAGI in the germline V gene (reference sequence). With 0 bases removed from V and 5 bases from J, the gap between germline ends came to 3 bases.

This clone was counted at least ten times. V usage is TRBV27 and J usage is TRBJ1-1, with 7 nucleotides matching TRBD1. This CDR3 has 16 residues. The germline CDR1 and CDR2 sequences are MNHEY and SMNVEV (reference sequence). V dropped 2 bases and J dropped 1; count of bases not matched to a gene: 7. CDR3 amino acids: CASSLIRDRGNTEAFF. CDR3 sequence (DNA): TGTGCCAGCAGTTTAATCCGGGACAGAGGGAACACTGAAGCTTTCTTT.

The chain links TRBV2 to TRBJ2-1, with 8 nucleotides matching TRBD2. Germline CDR1 and CDR2: SNHLY and FYNNEI. CDR3 length: 15 residues. The ends lost 6 bases at V and 4 bases at J; junction bases unmatched: 8. CDR3 amino acids: CASRITSGAYNEQFF. The CDR3 DNA follows: TGTGCCAGCAGGATAACTAGCGGAGCATACAATGAGCAGTTCTTC. The full variable domain, with the rest looked up from reference TRBV2 and TRBJ2-1, is EPEVTQTPSHQVTQMGQEVILRCVPISNHLYFYWYRQILGQKVEFLVSFYNNEISEKSEIFDDQFSVERPDGSNFTLKIRSTKLEDSAMYFCASRITSGAYNEQFFGPGTRLTVL.